The TCR beta chain under discussion was sequenced for a study of blood T cell repertoires in COVID-19. The wider study: Researchers got acute and convalescent COVID-19 samples from the United States, Italy and Spain.

Original handling: Amplification from reference gene primers served as the basis for estimated nucleated cell counts. The protocol was immunoSEQ multiplex PCR, while the TCRdb copy is restricted to in-frame clones and leaves out a portion. V, J and clone size derive from that table, while D and trimming were established from the DNA sequence. Of fewer than 90,000 clones listed, 70% to 90% were seen once; the top ten hold under 0.6%. The specimen sequenced was peripheral blood. The clonotype originates from a man aged 60-69 years with acute or convalescent COVID-19.

CDR3 nucleotide sequence: TGTGCCAGCTCACGAACCCGCGGACTAGCGGGAGTAACCGGGGAGCTGTTTTTT. It is translated as CASSRTRGLAGVTGELFF. This rearrangement joins TRBV18 to TRBJ2-2; 13 nucleotides align to TRBD2. Germline assignment: CDR1 KGHSH and CDR2 LQKENI. CDR3 length equals 18 residues. The V gene end was trimmed by 4 bases and the J gene end by 5 bases; junction bases not matched to a gene: 10. The variable domain in full, with the rest retrieved from reference TRBV18 and TRBJ2-2, is NAGVMQNPRHLVRRRGQEARLRCSPMKGHSHVYWYRQLPEEGLKFMVYLQKENIIDESGMPKERFSAEFPKEGPSILRIQQVVRGDSAAYFCASSRTRGLAGVTGELFFGEGSRLTVL.